This T cell receptor beta chain was recovered during a study of cytomegalovirus exposure and HLA in healthy donors (dated by TCRdb to 2015 to 2018). With regard to the full study: An earlier analysis of about 530 of the donors reported 276 Gb of sequence data and 90 million to 120 million unique TCR beta sequences obtained from approximately 180 million T cells. About 320 gigabases of sequencing data and tens of millions of unique TCR sequences were included in an early release covering roughly 600 HLA-typed donors. Of the 350 to 400 genotyped donors, approximately 80% fell in the genetic ancestry cluster associated with self-reported Caucasian donors. The study aimed to test whether cataloging public T cell receptors could reveal signatures of past pathogen exposure. The T cell repertoires of several hundred subjects were profiled by immunosequencing and related to cytomegalovirus serostatus. Besides the first cohort of under 700 subjects, a separate validation cohort made up of about 120 different subjects was used. To predict cytomegalovirus infection status, the study brought together high-throughput TCR immunosequencing, statistical association of individual TCRs with disease status, and machine learning. In a later analysis, previously published TCR beta repertoires from more than 500 donors were re-analyzed and high-resolution HLA genotyping was added so that TCR occurrence patterns could be studied. The later analysis used no new phenotypic data to find candidate immune exposures, relying instead on TCR beta sequences and their occurrence across donors. An earlier analysis of 450 to 750 of the donors used high-throughput TCR beta sequencing to judge whether each TCR beta V gene segment behaved as functional or pseudogenic. Donor age, sex, ethnicity and CMV serostatus were collected together with the repertoire data. Genome-wide SNP genotypes for about 65% of the roughly 700 donors were used in a later genetic analysis, which treated that subset as a discovery cohort. All discovery cohort repertoires had been generated using a single sequencing platform. Class I and class II HLA loci were covered by the typing at four-digit resolution. The number of typed donors differed by locus: about 620-640 for A, B, C, DRB1 and DQB1; approximately 540 for DQA1; around 610 for DPA1; and roughly 490 for DPB1. Several DR-DQ haplotypes were treated as single units for association and clustering because of strong linkage in the cohort. Among 398 genotyped donors of the cohort, an average of approximately 240,000 unique TCR beta nucleotide sequences were sequenced per donor, roughly 20% of them non-productive. The research as a whole found: In a later analysis, the rate of TCR association differed among HLA loci, with DRB1 alleles having the most associated TCRs and HLA-C alleles having the fewest. A few of the identified cytomegalovirus-associated TCR beta chains were confirmed in vitro to be specific for cytomegalovirus antigens. A later analysis reported that several top co-occurrence clusters appeared linked to parvovirus B19, influenza, CMV and Epstein-Barr virus. Some IMGT-functional V segments, including TRBV6-2 and TRBV6-3, could not be distinguished by the 87-base-pair reads and were therefore excluded. At a false discovery rate of 0.05, a later analysis linked 15,000 to 20,000 TCR beta sequences to specific HLA alleles. The presence/absence analyses assumed that sequencing depth was roughly uniform across donors, and that assumption may not be true. HLA typing was unavailable for some donors at each locus, so association tests used only the typed subset. In a later analysis, most CMV-associated TCR beta chains were found to appear HLA-restricted, with HLA associations seemingly driven largely by CMV exposure. Strong co-occurrence of HLA alleles, especially DR and DQ, made assigning TCR associations to individual alleles difficult. A total of 150 or so TCR beta chains were listed by the study as associated with cytomegalovirus. According to a later genetic analysis, donors in an Asian-associated ancestry cluster had fewer N-insertions in productive TCRs than the approximately 710-donor mean. A further reported finding was that TCR beta sequences accurately predicted the HLA-A and HLA-B alleles for most subjects in the first cohort. Most TCR sequences were seen in very few donors, while some public TCRs were found in many individuals. In this cohort, only TCR beta chains were sequenced, and detectable features were limited by the absence of alpha or paired-chain data. An association between a missense DCLRE1C variant and V-gene and J-gene trimming of TCR beta chains was found in a later genetic analysis and replicated in an independent cohort. The authors suggested that the approach could potentially be generalized to other disease states and immunological phenotypes. For the cohort, immune exposure information was limited to CMV serostatus. Linkage disequilibrium might explain the correlated functional status among segregating V segments, but an unknown experimental factor could not be ruled out. The classifier was reported to diagnose cytomegalovirus status with high specificity and sensitivity in both the original cohort and the validation cohort. Because counts were too low, 15 to 20 rarely observed V segments, including chromosome 9 orphons, were left out of the earlier analysis of 587 of the donors. In a later analysis, HLA-associated TCR beta chains were found to be more clonally expanded and to have lower generation probabilities than equally common non-associated chains. In an earlier analysis of more than 450 of the donors, most TCR beta V segments were observed in productive rearrangements about 90% or about 30% of the time, broadly matching IMGT annotations. A cluster of highly shared sequence variants was judged likely to be a technical artifact of the sequencing pipeline.

The CDR3 covers 16 residues, taking in both the cysteine and the phenylalanine. Of all the DNA, just the CDR3 is kept, 48 bases in frame from base 1. The germline V gene sets CDR1 to SGHAT and CDR2 to FQNNGV. The germline V end is reduced by 4 bases and the J end by 4 bases; junction bases left unmatched: 8. The cohort was made up of about 670 healthy bone marrow donors. Cohort members were all nominally healthy when sampled, although unrecorded immune exposures were likely present. The donor was CMV seronegative and was included in the group of 352 seronegative cohort members. Every donor gave a peripheral blood sample, and the peripheral blood mononuclear cells from that sample were used for TCR beta sequencing. The Qiagen DNeasy Blood Extraction Kit was used to extract genomic DNA from the blood cell samples. This clone was seen a handful of times. It has no known antigen specificity. Within one base of it there is no much larger clone, and no base qualities were kept.

Libraries were prepared through the immunoSEQ multiplex PCR assay. For the multiplex PCR, a mixture combining 60 forward primers for TCR Vbeta segments and 13 reverse primers for TCR Jbeta segments was used. The CDR3 region of rearranged TCR beta genes was amplified from genomic DNA by a multiplex PCR assay. The Illumina HiSeq System was used to sequence the amplified TCR beta libraries as 87-base-pair reads. On the authors' methods: In a later analysis, roughly 80 million unique TCR beta chains were counted across the roughly 670 repertoires, and roughly 9.9 million of these chains were shared by at least two donors. To remove PCR and sequencing errors, raw reads were error-corrected and collapsed into unique sequences using a nearest-neighbor algorithm that merged closely related sequences. V, D and J gene segments were assigned by aligning CDR3 sequences to IMGT reference sequences. For a sequence to be retained, a match of at least six nucleotides to both a V gene segment and a J gene segment was required. Rearrangements were classified as productive when the CDR3 lacked stop codons and remained in frame with V and J, and all other rearrangements were classified as non-productive. CDR3 was defined according to IMGT convention as the region running from the second conserved V-encoded cysteine to the conserved J-encoded phenylalanine. The earlier analysis of fewer than 750 of the donors excluded sequences that lacked an unambiguous match to a single V gene segment. In an earlier analysis of approximately 500 of the donors, a V segment was called functional when productive rearrangements were above 56.7%, and segregating when the standard deviation between donors exceeded 5%. A statistical classification framework was built to diagnose cytomegalovirus status from the catalog of TCR beta chain sequences. In a later analysis, TCR nucleotide sequences were compared against IMGT/GENE-DB human TR gene sequences so that V and J genes could be assigned. In a later analysis, CDR3 sequences and most-parsimonious VDJ recombination scenarios were assigned using the TCRdist pipeline. A later analysis defined each TCR beta chain by its CDR3 amino acid sequence plus V-gene family, and excluded reads lacking a unique V-gene family. As a way to deal with suspected cross-contamination and a sequencing artifact, a later analysis dropped 500 to 700 nucleotide sequences that were highly shared and had low generation probability. For each public chain, a later analysis derived a clonal expansion index from normalized ranks of inferred template counts within each repertoire. Generation probabilities in a later analysis came from a VDJ recombination model fitted to out-of-frame rearrangements, and those results were checked against IGoR. In a later analysis, TCR-TCR, TCR-HLA and TCR-CMV co-occurrence was scored with hypergeometric tests, and a repertoire-size bias correction was applied to TCR pairs. False discovery rates were estimated in a later analysis by permuting HLA or CMV assignments 20 times. In a later analysis, co-occurring TCRs were grouped using DBSCAN, and TCRdist sequence similarity was added for clustering within HLA-allele-positive subsets. For co-occurrence clustering, repertoires with fewer than 30,000 or more than 120,000 public chains were excluded, along with several repertoires with anomalous nucleotide sharing. TCRdb took over this immuneACCESS table, retaining in-frame rearrangements with V and J assigned. Such tables are incomplete; in checked studies, under half of the missing clones stem from an unresolved V gene, and the remainder is unexplained. Clone size and V and J calls were adopted from that table, with D and trimming inferred from the DNA. This sample has approximately 170,000 clones in its table, and around 78% of those were observed once. Jointly, the top ten make up about 1% of the sample.

Material for sequencing was PBMCs. The sequence came from a woman between 35 and 50 years old in good health and CMV-seronegative. The sequence is built from TRBV11-2 and TRBJ2-1, with 9 bases aligning to TRBD2. The DNA sequence follows: TGTGCCAGCAGCTCCTTAGCGGGAGCAGGGTACAATGAGCAGTTCTTC. This translates into CASSSLAGAGYNEQFF.